This T cell receptor beta chain was documented in a study of T cell responses to AZD1222 COVID-19 vaccine. Regarding the study as a whole: Only six or seven AZD1222 recipients were seropositive at baseline. Spike-specific TCR breadth and depth went up after people got two AZD1222 doses. Sampling captured repertoires only after the peak T cell response.

Here immunoSEQ multiplex PCR was the method, and the copy in TCRdb shows in-frame clones only, minus some. The sample consists of about 150,000 clones, around 86% of them appearing once. With regard to this clone: Its antigen is not known.

Timing groups of about 4 and about 12 weeks for second doses were pooled. V shed 6 bases and J shed 0 bases, with 15 bases lying between them. The V gene's germline CDR1 is MDHEN and CDR2 SYDVKM. The CDR3 sequence is 15 residues long. The sample consisted of peripheral blood, taken 28 days after the second AZD1222 dose. This rearrangement joins TRBV28 to TRBJ2-7; either TRBD1 or TRBD2 may supply D (5 bases each). The source of this sequence is an adult who received the AZD1222 COVID-19 vaccine. CDR3 sequence: CASRPGTQSSYEQYF. The CDR3 DNA reads TGTGCCAGCAGACCCGGGACCCAGAGCTCCTACGAGCAGTACTTC.